Described below is a single TCR beta chain sequence and its context. The trim removed 4 bases at V and 5 bases at J, leaving 11 bases unmatched. The CDR3 is made up of 15 amino acids. Germline assignment: CDR1 SGHRS and CDR2 YFSETQ. These data originate in a study of blood T cell repertoires in COVID-19. TCRdb keeps only in-frame clones here, not all; method: immunoSEQ multiplex PCR. The data hold more than 95,000 clones, with roughly 87% observed a single time. The TCR sequence derives from a man in his forties or fifties with acute or convalescent COVID-19. The specimen sequenced was peripheral blood. The chain uses TRBV5-1 and TRBJ2-7, with 8 bases aligning to TRBD2. The CDR3 sequence is CASSIRTSNAHEQYF. The CDR3 DNA reads as TGCGCCAGCAGCATAAGGACTAGCAACGCCCACGAGCAGTACTTC.